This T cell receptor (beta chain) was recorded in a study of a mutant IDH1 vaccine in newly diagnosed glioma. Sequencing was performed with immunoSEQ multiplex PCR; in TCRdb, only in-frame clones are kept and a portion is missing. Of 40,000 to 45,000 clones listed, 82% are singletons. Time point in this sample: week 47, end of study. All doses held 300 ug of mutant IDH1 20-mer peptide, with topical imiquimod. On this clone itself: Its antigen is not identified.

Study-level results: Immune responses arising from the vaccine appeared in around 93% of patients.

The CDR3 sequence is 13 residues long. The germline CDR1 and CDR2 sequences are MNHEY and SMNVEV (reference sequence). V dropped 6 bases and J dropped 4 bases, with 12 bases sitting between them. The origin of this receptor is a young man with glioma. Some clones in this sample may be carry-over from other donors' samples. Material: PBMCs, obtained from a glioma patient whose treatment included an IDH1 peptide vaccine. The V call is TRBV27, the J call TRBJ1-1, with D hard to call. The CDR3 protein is CASSQVGPTEAFF. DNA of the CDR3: TGTGCCAGCAGCCAAGTCGGCCCCACTGAAGCTTTCTTT.